Listed below are T cell receptor beta chains from one sample, sequenced in a study of T-cell memory formation after mild COVID-19. TCRdb itself ran the 5' RACE reads through MiXCR, one entry per CDR3 protein. Here the sample spans 100,000 to 150,000 distinct CDR3 sequences, roughly 6.2% being singletons. The sample consisted of PBMCs or a T cell subset sorted from them (not recorded which). Source of these receptors: an adult woman who had mild COVID-19 (a few samples of this study predate the infection). Cell type and time point are not known. The CDR3 runs from the conserved cysteine through the conserved F or W. D genes are given only for firm matches. The size of a clone is reported for some rows only, either as once, few or many, or as a class for expanded clones.

v_call: TRBV24-1; clone_size: -; j_call: TRBJ2-1; d_call: -; cdr3_aa: CATSDTRGRGMNEQFF; cdr3_nt: TGTGCCACCAGTGATACGCGGGGCAGGGGGATGAATGAGCAGTTCTTC
v_call: TRBV7-9; clone_size: many; j_call: TRBJ2-5; d_call: TRBD1; cdr3_aa: CASSRQGVPQETQYF; cdr3_nt: TGTGCCAGCAGTCGACAGGGGGTTCCCCAAGAGACCCAGTACTTC
v_call: TRBV4-3; clone_size: -; j_call: TRBJ2-1; d_call: TRBD2; cdr3_aa: CASSQDLSGKSPYNEQFF; cdr3_nt: TGCGCCAGCAGCCAAGATTTAAGCGGGAAGTCCCCCTACAATGAGCAGTTCTTC
v_call: TRBV20-1; clone_size: -; j_call: TRBJ2-2; d_call: -; cdr3_aa: CSVPLGVNTGELFF; cdr3_nt: TGCAGTGTCCCCCTCGGGGTGAACACCGGGGAGCTGTTTTTT
v_call: TRBV20-1; clone_size: few; j_call: TRBJ2-7; d_call: TRBD2; cdr3_aa: CSPRGGPSYEQYF; cdr3_nt: TGCAGCCCACGGGGGGGGCCCTCCTACGAGCAGTACTTC
v_call: TRBV4-3; clone_size: few; j_call: TRBJ2-6; d_call: TRBD1; cdr3_aa: CASSQEGTGVPGANVLTF; cdr3_nt: TGCGCCAGCAGCCAGGAAGGGACAGGGGTTCCTGGGGCCAACGTCCTGACTTTC
v_call: TRBV3-1; clone_size: -; j_call: TRBJ2-5; d_call: -; cdr3_aa: CASSQVRARVDF; cdr3_nt: TGTGCCAGCAGCCAAGTACGGGCCAGGGTGGACTTC
v_call: TRBV19; clone_size: few; j_call: TRBJ2-2; d_call: TRBD1; cdr3_aa: CASSITGQGLSGELFF; cdr3_nt: TGTGCCAGTAGTATAACGGGACAGGGGTTGTCCGGGGAGCTGTTTTTT
v_call: TRBV15; clone_size: many; j_call: TRBJ1-2; d_call: -; cdr3_aa: CATSRSSYYGYTF; cdr3_nt: TGTGCCACCAGCAGGAGCAGCTACTATGGCTACACCTTC
v_call: TRBV20-1; clone_size: -; j_call: TRBJ2-3; d_call: -; cdr3_aa: CSARGGPDTQYF; cdr3_nt: TGCAGTGCTAGAGGGGGGCCAGATACGCAGTATTTT
v_call: TRBV7-2; clone_size: -; j_call: TRBJ2-7; d_call: TRBD1; cdr3_aa: CASSGRQGGSYEQYF; cdr3_nt: TGTGCCAGCAGCGGACGACAGGGGGGATCCTACGAGCAGTACTTC
v_call: TRBV9; clone_size: many; j_call: TRBJ1-1; d_call: -; cdr3_aa: CASSVESARPGFGTEAFF; cdr3_nt: TGTGCCAGCAGCGTAGAGTCAGCGCGACCCGGGTTTGGCACTGAAGCTTTCTTT
v_call: TRBV5-1; clone_size: -; j_call: TRBJ2-1; d_call: -; cdr3_aa: CASSMASTGRDEQFF; cdr3_nt: TGCGCCAGCAGCATGGCATCGACAGGGAGGGATGAGCAGTTCTTC
v_call: TRBV7-9; clone_size: few; j_call: TRBJ2-4; d_call: -; cdr3_aa: CASSEGQNIQYF; cdr3_nt: TGTGCCAGCAGCGAGGGGCAGAACATTCAGTACTTC
v_call: TRBV5-1; clone_size: few; j_call: TRBJ2-5; d_call: -; cdr3_aa: CASSLAVRQGETQYF; cdr3_nt: TGCGCCAGCAGCTTGGCCGTTCGTCAGGGAGAGACCCAGTACTTC
v_call: TRBV7-8; clone_size: many; j_call: TRBJ2-5; d_call: -; cdr3_aa: CASSYRSRDWQETQYF; cdr3_nt: TGTGCCAGCAGTTACCGCTCCCGGGACTGGCAAGAGACCCAGTACTTC
v_call: TRBV29-1; clone_size: many; j_call: TRBJ2-1; d_call: TRBD2; cdr3_aa: CSVGKLAGDAGEQFF; cdr3_nt: TGCAGCGTCGGGAAACTAGCGGGAGATGCGGGTGAGCAGTTCTTC
v_call: TRBV29-1; clone_size: many; j_call: TRBJ2-3; d_call: -; cdr3_aa: CSSGGRNTDTQYF; cdr3_nt: TGCAGCTCCGGGGGACGAAACACAGATACGCAGTATTTT
v_call: TRBV28; clone_size: many; j_call: TRBJ2-7; d_call: TRBD1; cdr3_aa: CASSTPGQGSYEQYF; cdr3_nt: TGTGCCAGCAGTACTCCGGGACAGGGCTCCTACGAGCAGTACTTC
v_call: TRBV5-5; clone_size: -; j_call: TRBJ2-1; d_call: TRBD2; cdr3_aa: CASSLAWGGYNEQFF; cdr3_nt: TGTGCCAGCAGCTTGGCCTGGGGGGGATACAATGAGCAGTTCTTC
v_call: TRBV20-1; clone_size: many; j_call: TRBJ2-1; d_call: -; cdr3_aa: CSARDPNGGLSYNEQFF; cdr3_nt: TGCAGTGCTAGAGATCCTAACGGGGGACTCTCCTACAATGAGCAGTTCTTC
v_call: TRBV3-1; clone_size: -; j_call: TRBJ1-3; d_call: -; cdr3_aa: CASSPGLSGNTIYF; cdr3_nt: TGTGCCAGCAGCCCAGGGCTTTCTGGAAACACCATATATTTT
v_call: TRBV20-1; clone_size: many; j_call: TRBJ2-3; d_call: -; cdr3_aa: CSAGSDTDTQYF; cdr3_nt: TGCAGTGCTGGATCAGACACAGATACGCAGTATTTT
v_call: TRBV7-2; clone_size: few; j_call: TRBJ2-5; d_call: -; cdr3_aa: CASSSGGLEETQYF; cdr3_nt: TGTGCCAGCAGCTCCGGGGGTTTGGAAGAGACCCAGTACTTC
v_call: TRBV7-8; clone_size: few; j_call: TRBJ2-2; d_call: -; cdr3_aa: CASSPAGRTTGELFF; cdr3_nt: TGTGCCAGCAGCCCCGCGGGACGAACGACCGGGGAGCTGTTTTTT
v_call: TRBV11-2; clone_size: few; j_call: TRBJ2-5; d_call: -; cdr3_aa: CASNAAGHPRKTQYF; cdr3_nt: TGTGCCAGCAACGCCGCGGGACATCCTCGGAAGACCCAGTACTTC
v_call: TRBV25-1; clone_size: -; j_call: TRBJ1-4; d_call: TRBD1; cdr3_aa: CASSDWKTGNEKLFF; cdr3_nt: TGTGCCAGCAGTGATTGGAAGACAGGGAACGAAAAACTGTTTTTT
v_call: TRBV4-2; clone_size: -; j_call: TRBJ2-4; d_call: -; cdr3_aa: CASSQGDVAKNIQYF; cdr3_nt: TGTGCCAGCAGCCAAGGCGATGTAGCCAAAAACATTCAGTACTTC
v_call: TRBV20-1; clone_size: -; j_call: TRBJ1-6; d_call: -; cdr3_aa: CSATVGSSYNSPLHF; cdr3_nt: TGCAGTGCTACGGTGGGGAGCTCCTATAATTCACCCCTCCACTTT
v_call: TRBV6-2/TRBV6-3; clone_size: -; j_call: TRBJ2-1; d_call: -; cdr3_aa: CASSYSTNEQFF; cdr3_nt: TGTGCCAGCAGTTACTCCACCAATGAGCAGTTCTTC
v_call: TRBV20-1; clone_size: few; j_call: TRBJ2-1; d_call: -; cdr3_aa: CSAGPAREGYNEQFF; cdr3_nt: TGCAGTGCTGGACCCGCTCGCGAGGGCTACAATGAGCAGTTCTTC
v_call: TRBV7-9; clone_size: few; j_call: TRBJ2-5; d_call: -; cdr3_aa: CASSPPRALGVETQYF; cdr3_nt: TGTGCCAGCAGCCCCCCCCGGGCTCTCGGCGTAGAGACCCAGTACTTC
v_call: TRBV6-5; clone_size: -; j_call: TRBJ2-7; d_call: TRBD2; cdr3_aa: CASSRLLGRTSGPYEQYF; cdr3_nt: TGTGCCAGCAGTCGGCTGTTGGGTCGGACTAGCGGTCCCTACGAGCAGTACTTC
v_call: TRBV29-1; clone_size: -; j_call: TRBJ1-4; d_call: -; cdr3_aa: CSVVGNSGVHF; cdr3_nt: TGCAGCGTTGTCGGGAACAGCGGGGTTCATTTT
v_call: TRBV11-2; clone_size: many; j_call: TRBJ2-5; d_call: TRBD1; cdr3_aa: CASRGVGQVMQETQYF; cdr3_nt: TGTGCCAGCAGGGGGGTGGGACAGGTCATGCAAGAGACCCAGTACTTC
v_call: TRBV27; clone_size: few; j_call: TRBJ2-7; d_call: TRBD1; cdr3_aa: CASRQAQGARLYF; cdr3_nt: TGTGCCAGCAGACAAGCCCAGGGGGCGCGGCTGTACTTC
v_call: TRBV20-1; clone_size: few; j_call: TRBJ1-6; d_call: TRBD1; cdr3_aa: CSARSDRELLFVSNSPLHF; cdr3_nt: TGCAGTGCTAGGTCTGACAGGGAACTTCTCTTCGTCTCAAATTCACCCCTCCACTTT
v_call: TRBV7-9; clone_size: few; j_call: TRBJ2-1; d_call: -; cdr3_aa: CASSFSRVSYNEQFF; cdr3_nt: TGTGCCAGCAGCTTCAGCCGGGTCTCCTACAATGAGCAGTTCTTC
v_call: TRBV7-9; clone_size: many; j_call: TRBJ2-7; d_call: -; cdr3_aa: CASSLGLGSEQYF; cdr3_nt: TGTGCCAGCAGCTTGGGCCTGGGGTCCGAGCAGTACTTC
v_call: TRBV29-1; clone_size: many; j_call: TRBJ2-5; d_call: -; cdr3_aa: CSYFGLKGVQSTETQYF; cdr3_nt: TGCAGCTACTTCGGTCTTAAGGGGGTACAGAGTACGGAGACCCAGTACTTC
v_call: TRBV4-1; clone_size: -; j_call: TRBJ1-1; d_call: -; cdr3_aa: CASSQDSGLAEAFF; cdr3_nt: TGCGCCAGCAGCCAAGATTCGGGGTTGGCTGAAGCTTTCTTT
v_call: TRBV12-3/TRBV12-4; clone_size: -; j_call: TRBJ2-5; d_call: -; cdr3_aa: CASSLGGGGGQETQYF; cdr3_nt: TGTGCCAGCAGTTTAGGTGGAGGTGGCGGACAAGAGACCCAGTACTTC
v_call: TRBV7-9; clone_size: many; j_call: TRBJ2-3; d_call: TRBD2; cdr3_aa: CASSLATSGGTDTQYF; cdr3_nt: TGTGCCAGCAGCTTAGCGACTAGCGGGGGCACAGATACGCAGTATTTT
v_call: TRBV2; clone_size: many; j_call: TRBJ2-7; d_call: -; cdr3_aa: CASSDLVQQGEQYF; cdr3_nt: TGTGCCAGCAGTGATCTGGTCCAGCAGGGCGAGCAGTACTTC
v_call: TRBV20-1; clone_size: -; j_call: TRBJ1-2; d_call: TRBD1; cdr3_aa: CSASAGQGADGYTF; cdr3_nt: TGCAGTGCTAGTGCCGGACAGGGGGCGGATGGCTACACCTTC
v_call: TRBV7-9; clone_size: many; j_call: TRBJ2-7; d_call: TRBD2; cdr3_aa: CASSLWPSGSDYEQYF; cdr3_nt: TGTGCCAGCAGCTTATGGCCTAGCGGGAGCGACTACGAGCAGTACTTC
v_call: TRBV7-9; clone_size: many; j_call: TRBJ2-3; d_call: -; cdr3_aa: CASSLFDGPGDTQYF; cdr3_nt: TGTGCCAGCAGCTTATTCGACGGACCTGGAGATACGCAGTATTTT
v_call: TRBV11-2; clone_size: few; j_call: TRBJ2-3; d_call: TRBD2; cdr3_aa: CASSLTRTSGGAGGDTQYF; cdr3_nt: TGTGCCAGCAGCTTAACCCGGACTAGCGGGGGGGCAGGAGGAGATACGCAGTATTTT
v_call: TRBV25-1; clone_size: many; j_call: TRBJ2-1; d_call: -; cdr3_aa: CASSESGGRGNEQFF; cdr3_nt: TGTGCCAGCAGTGAATCAGGGGGACGGGGGAATGAGCAGTTCTTC
v_call: TRBV4-2; clone_size: -; j_call: TRBJ1-1; d_call: -; cdr3_aa: CASSQEENTEAFF; cdr3_nt: TGTGCCAGCAGCCAAGAGGAGAACACTGAAGCTTTCTTT
v_call: TRBV7-9; clone_size: few; j_call: TRBJ1-1; d_call: -; cdr3_aa: CASSPRGQGTEAFF; cdr3_nt: TGTGCCAGCAGCCCTCGAGGCCAGGGCACTGAAGCTTTCTTT
v_call: TRBV5-1; clone_size: many; j_call: TRBJ1-6; d_call: -; cdr3_aa: CASSLIDRDNSPLHF; cdr3_nt: TGCGCCAGCAGCTTGATCGATAGGGATAATTCACCCCTCCACTTT
v_call: TRBV12-3/TRBV12-4; clone_size: many; j_call: TRBJ2-1; d_call: TRBD2; cdr3_aa: CANSVAGGEQFF; cdr3_nt: TGTGCCAACTCCGTAGCGGGCGGAGAGCAGTTCTTC
v_call: TRBV6-5; clone_size: -; j_call: TRBJ2-1; d_call: -; cdr3_aa: CASRQGTTNEQFF; cdr3_nt: TGTGCCAGCCGTCAAGGCACCACCAATGAGCAGTTCTTC
v_call: TRBV5-5; clone_size: -; j_call: TRBJ1-4; d_call: TRBD1; cdr3_aa: CASRTGQGKKLFF; cdr3_nt: TGTGCCAGCAGGACGGGACAGGGGAAAAAACTGTTTTTT
v_call: TRBV12-3/TRBV12-4; clone_size: many; j_call: TRBJ1-5; d_call: -; cdr3_aa: CASSLGRRIGGSFSRSNQPQHF; cdr3_nt: TGTGCCAGCAGTTTAGGACGGAGAATCGGGGGGAGTTTCTCCCGTAGCAATCAGCCCCAGCATTTT
v_call: TRBV24-1; clone_size: -; j_call: TRBJ2-1; d_call: -; cdr3_aa: CATSDTGPPYNEQFF; cdr3_nt: TGTGCCACCAGTGATACGGGGCCCCCCTACAATGAGCAGTTCTTC
v_call: TRBV7-8; clone_size: -; j_call: TRBJ1-3; d_call: TRBD1; cdr3_aa: CASSLVGTGVYDTIYF; cdr3_nt: TGTGCCAGCAGCTTAGTGGGGACAGGGGTCTATGACACCATATATTTT